Below are 4 T cell receptor beta chains sequenced from a single sample in a study of breast tumors, draining lymph nodes, adjacent tissues. Breast cancer patients provided tissue from their axillary draining lymph nodes. TCRdb analysed the multiplex PCR reads with MiXCR anew, one entry per CDR3 protein. The table shows 65,000 to 80,000 distinct CDR3 sequences, with about 21% occurring only once. Sequenced sample: axillary lymph node tissue. All receptors derive from a female donor with breast cancer. Some clones in this sample may be carry-over from other donors' samples.

This clonotype came up many times. V usage is TRBV5-4 and J usage is TRBJ2-7, with D perhaps TRBD2 (5 bases). CDR1 and CDR2 (germline): SGHNT, YYREEE (reference sequence). The V end was cut by 0 bases, the J end by 2 bases, with 9 bases between. The CDR3 is 14 residues long. CDR3: CASSLVSGTYEQYF. CDR3 nucleotide sequence: TGTGCCAGCAGCTTGGTCAGCGGAACCTACGAGCAGTACTTC.

The rearrangement links TRBV28 to TRBJ1-4; D is possibly TRBD1 (6 bases). The CDR3 has 15 residues. The germline V gene has CDR1 MDHEN and CDR2 SYDVKM. Trimming removed 3 bases from V and 5 bases from J, with 13 bases in between. The CDR3 sequence: CASSFVGGRNEKLFF. CDR3 nucleotides: TGTGCCAGCAGTTTCGTAGGGGGACGAAATGAAAAACTGTTTTTT.

In this sample, this clonotype turned up many times. CDR3 in amino acids: CASSLALVDTQYF. DNA for the CDR3: TGTGCCAGCAGCTTAGCGCTAGTCGATACGCAGTATTTT. This sequence joins TRBV11-2 and TRBJ2-3, with D hard to call. Trimming took off 1 base at V and 6 bases at J, with 8 bases between the two ends. This CDR3 is 13 amino acids long. Germline-derived CDR1 and CDR2 are SGHAT and FQNNGV.

This clonotype appeared many times. J is TRBJ1-2 and V is TRBV10-3, with TRBD1 matching over 9 bases. V gave up 0 bases and J gave up 6 bases; unmatched junction bases: 5. This CDR3 spans 15 amino acids. Germline V gene lookup returns CDR1 ENHRY and CDR2 SYGVKD. CDR3 sequence reads: CAISESGQGPDGYTF. The CDR3 nucleotides are TGTGCCATCAGTGAGTCGGGACAGGGACCAGATGGCTACACCTTC.